This T cell receptor (beta chain) was sequenced during a study of shared clonotypes between healthy human individuals. The assay was immunoSEQ multiplex PCR, and TCRdb's table has in-frame clones only and misses some. The sample includes over a million clones, under 80% of them seen just once. The CDR3 has 15 amino acids. Germline CDR1 reads MDHEN; CDR2 reads SYDVKM. V gave up 6 bases and J gave up 2 bases; unmatched junction bases: 10. Sequenced input: memory CD4+ T cells sorted from blood. Subset given: CD45RA-negative fraction. V and J are TRBV28 and TRBJ2-7, with TRBD2 matching over 7 bases. This clonotype originated in a man between 18 and 29 years old in good health. CDR3 residues: CASRIGGKLTYEQYF. Here the CDR3 DNA reads TGTGCCAGCAGGATCGGGGGGAAACTAACCTACGAGCAGTACTTC.